This T cell receptor (beta chain) originates from a study of OX40 agonist ivuxolimab in advanced cancers. Study background: Patients were approximately 80% male with ages about 23 to 90, mean about 65. Earlier treatment with anti-PD-1, anti-PD-L1 or anti-CTLA-4 was permitted, and 30% to 40% had received some. General study points: Some patients who did not respond also had low normalized T-cell clonal expansion.

For this clone: Its antigen is not identified.

The method was immunoSEQ multiplex PCR; TCRdb's version includes in-frame clones alone and lacks a portion of them. The sample carries roughly 40,000 clones, 89% recorded once. The V gene lost 0 bases and the J gene lost 4 bases, with 16 bases spanning the gap. CDR1 is LNHDA and CDR2 is SQIVND in the germline V gene (reference sequence). The CDR3 has 17 amino acids. The chain is built from TRBV19 and TRBJ2-1; D is perhaps TRBD2 (6 bases). The specimen comprised CD4+ or CD8+ T cells sorted from blood, sampled in a trial of the OX40 agonist ivuxolimab. The TCR originated in an adult with an advanced solid tumor such as melanoma, head and neck, liver or kidney cancer. The CDR3 sequence: CASSIDHEGGSYNEQFF. In DNA form, the CDR3 reads TGTGCCAGTAGTATAGATCACGAGGGAGGTTCGTACAATGAGCAGTTCTTC.